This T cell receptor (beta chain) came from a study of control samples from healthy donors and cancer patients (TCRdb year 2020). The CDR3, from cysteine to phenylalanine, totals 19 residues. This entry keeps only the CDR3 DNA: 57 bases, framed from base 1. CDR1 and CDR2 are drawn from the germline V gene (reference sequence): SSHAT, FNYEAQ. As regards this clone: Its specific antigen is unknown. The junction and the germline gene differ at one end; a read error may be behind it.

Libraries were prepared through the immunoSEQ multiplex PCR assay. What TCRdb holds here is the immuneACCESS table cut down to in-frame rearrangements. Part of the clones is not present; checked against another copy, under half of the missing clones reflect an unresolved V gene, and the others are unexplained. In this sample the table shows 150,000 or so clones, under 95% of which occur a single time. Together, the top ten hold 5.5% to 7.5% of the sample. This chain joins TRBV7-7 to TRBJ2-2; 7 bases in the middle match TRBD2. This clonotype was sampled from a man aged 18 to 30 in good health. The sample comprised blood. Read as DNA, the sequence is TGTGCTAGCAGCGCCTTTTTCACTAGCGTATTCGCGAACACCGGGGAGCTGTTTTTT. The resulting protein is CASSAFFTSVFANTGELFF. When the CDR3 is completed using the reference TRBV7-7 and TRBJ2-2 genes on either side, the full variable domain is GAGVSQSPRYKVTKRGQDVTLRCDPISSHATLYWYQQALGQGPEFLTYFNYEAQPDKSGLPSDRFSAERPEGSISTLTIQRTEQRDSAMYRCASSAFFTSVFANTGELFFGEGSRLTVL.